One sample yielded the 26 T cell receptor beta chains listed below, sequenced in a study of T cell responses to AZD1222 COVID-19 vaccine. Assay: immunoSEQ multiplex PCR; the TCRdb copy retains only in-frame clones and omits some. The sample carries about 84,000 clones, 70% to 90% recorded once. Specimen: peripheral blood, collected 28 days after the second AZD1222 dose. These receptors came from an adult who received the AZD1222 COVID-19 vaccine.

The chain links TRBV29-1 to TRBJ2-1; D is perhaps TRBD1 (9 bases). Germline V lookup: CDR1 SQVTM, CDR2 ANQGSEA. The germline V and J ends were trimmed by 3 bases and 5 bases, with 20 bases remaining between them. This CDR3 region has 16 residues. The CDR3 nucleotides read TGCAGCGTTGACTACAGGGGGCGGACTAGCAACAATGAGCAGTTCTTC. This gives the protein CSVDYRGRTSNNEQFF.

This chain links TRBV7-8 with TRBJ1-1; no clear D. Looked up from germline, CDR1 is SGHVS and CDR2 is FQNEAQ. V lost 8 bases, J lost 0 bases, and 4 bases lay in between. The length of the CDR3 is 11 residues. CDR3 region: CASRLNTEAFF. CDR3 coding DNA: TGTGCCAGCCGCCTGAACACTGAAGCTTTCTTT.

This clone was seen a few times. The V call is TRBV28, the J call TRBJ2-7; D tentatively reads TRBD1 or TRBD2 (5 bases each). The CDR3 has 15 residues. In germline, CDR1 is MDHEN, CDR2 SYDVKM. The V and J ends lost 7 bases and 3 bases respectively, with 19 bases between them. The CDR3 bases are TGTGCCAGCAAATCCGGGGCAGGGAACTACTACGAGCAGTACTTC. Translating it yields CASKSGAGNYYEQYF.

This sequence joins TRBV14 and TRBJ2-5; TRBD1 aligns across 9 bases. The CDR3 is 14 residues long. Germline V CDR1 and CDR2: SGHDN, FVKESK. The J segment lost 7 bases and the V segment lost 1 base, leaving 4 bases of the junction unmatched. This chain's CDR3 is CASSQAGQGGTQYF. As DNA, the CDR3 is TGTGCCAGCAGCCAAGCGGGACAGGGTGGGACCCAGTACTTC.

This clone was detected a few times. The CDR3 reads CAITTQGASTEAFF. CDR3 in DNA: TGTGCCATCACCACACAGGGGGCGTCCACTGAAGCTTTCTTT. J is TRBJ1-1 and V is TRBV10-3; TRBD1 matches 9 bases. Trimming removed 7 bases from V and 4 bases from J; junction bases left unmatched: 7. CDR1 and CDR2 (germline): ENHRY, SYGVKD. The CDR3 sequence is 14 residues long.

The chain employs TRBV19 and TRBJ1-5, with a tentative D call TRBD1 (6 bases). Germline lookup yields CDR1 LNHDA and CDR2 SQIVND (reference sequence). The CDR3 is 15 amino acids. The V end lost 4 bases, the J end lost 6 bases, and 16 bases lay between the germline ends. The CDR3 DNA reads as TGTGCCAGTAGTACCCAGGGGACCGGAGGTCAGCCCCAGCATTTT. It translates to CASSTQGTGGQPQHF. Variable domain in full (rest from reference TRBV19 and TRBJ1-5): DGGITQSPKYLFRKEGQNVTLSCEQNLNHDAMYWYRQDPGQGLRLIYYSQIVNDFQKGDIAEGYSVSREKKESFPLTVTSAQKNPTAFYLCASSTQGTGGQPQHFGDGTRLSIL.

Note on this clone: The junction shows a germline mismatch at one end, possibly a read error. The chain joins TRBV15 to TRBJ1-2; no definite D call. The CDR3 length is 14 residues. CDR1 is LNHNV and CDR2 is YYDKDF in the germline V gene (reference sequence). The CDR3 here is CATGRAGGNYGYTF. The CDR3 DNA is TGTGCCACCGGCAGAGCAGGCGGAAACTATGGCTACACCTTC.

CDR3 in amino acids: CASSLRQGQGQPQHF. The CDR3 DNA follows: TGTGCCAGCAGCTTACGACAGGGGCAGGGACAGCCCCAGCATTTT. V and J are TRBV5-5 and TRBJ1-5; 8 positions match TRBD1. The CDR3 runs 15 residues. V dropped 2 bases and J dropped 7; count of bases not matched to a gene: 8. Per the germline V gene, CDR1 is SGHKS and CDR2 is YYEKEE (reference sequence).

The J gene is TRBJ2-6, the V gene TRBV28, with TRBD1 matching 7 bases. Trimming cost V 7 bases and J 1 base; bases outside gene matches: 10. Germline CDR1 and CDR2: MDHEN and SYDVKM. The CDR3 loop spans 17 amino acids. CDR3 nucleotides: TGTGCCAGCACCCCTAGGGACAGACGATCTGGGGCCAACGTCCTGACTTTC. It encodes CASTPRDRRSGANVLTF.

The rearrangement uses TRBV14 and TRBJ1-6, with 7 nucleotides matching TRBD1. The CDR3 has 19 amino acids. The V gene's germline CDR1 is SGHDN and CDR2 FVKESK. The V gene end was trimmed by 0 bases and the J gene end by 8 bases; junction bases not matched to a gene: 16. The CDR3 sequence: CASSQEQGWTQGRYSPLHF. The CDR3 region has the DNA TGTGCCAGCAGCCAAGAGCAGGGTTGGACACAGGGGAGGTATTCACCCCTCCACTTT.

This clone was recorded only once. The chain has TRBV27 and TRBJ2-3, with TRBD2 identical over 7 bases. Trimming took 2 bases from V and 0 from J; bases not matched to a gene: 2. The CDR3 extends over 15 amino acids. Germline V gives CDR1 MNHEY, CDR2 SMNVEV (reference sequence). CDR3 protein: CASSLAGVSTDTQYF. The CDR3 DNA sequence: TGTGCCAGCAGTTTAGCGGGAGTTAGCACAGATACGCAGTATTTT.

This clone turned up a few times. The V gene is TRBV5-4, the J gene TRBJ2-5; TRBD1 is a possible D gene (5 bases). Per germline, CDR1 SGHNT and CDR2 YYREEE (reference sequence). Trimming cost V 2 bases and J 7 bases, with 15 bases left between them. This CDR3 region has 14 residues. The CDR3 DNA reads TGTGCCAGCAGCTTATATTATAATCAGGGGACCCAGTACTTC. Protein: CASSLYYNQGTQYF.

In this sample, this clone turned up once. This chain links TRBV24-1 with TRBJ1-2; a possible D gene is TRBD1 (5 bases). V was shortened by 2 bases and J by 8 bases, with 20 bases between the two germline ends. This CDR3 is 16 amino acids long. Germline V CDR1 and CDR2: KGHDR, SFDVKD. This CDR3 is CATSDSTSGGDRGYTF. The CDR3 DNA is TGTGCCACCAGTGATTCCACCTCCGGGGGAGATAGAGGCTACACCTTC.

The chain uses TRBV5-4 and TRBJ2-2; D unclear. This CDR3 spans 15 amino acids. Germline-derived CDR1 and CDR2 are SGHNT and YYREEE (reference sequence). The V gene lost 7 bases and the J gene lost 3 bases, with 16 bases spanning the gap. CDR3 DNA sequence: TGTGCCAGCTCCCAGCAATTCGGAGACACCGGGGAGCTGTTTTTT. Protein sequence: CASSQQFGDTGELFF.

The chain has TRBV7-2 and TRBJ1-2, with TRBD1 matching 7 bases. CDR1 is SGHTA and CDR2 is FQGNSA in the germline V gene. V lost 5 bases to trimming and J lost 4 bases; unmatched junction nucleotides: 10. The CDR3 spans 15 residues. This CDR3 reads CASSTRQGVSYGYTF. The CDR3 DNA follows: TGTGCCAGCAGCACCAGACAGGGTGTGAGCTATGGCTACACCTTC.

The rearrangement uses TRBV25-1 and TRBJ1-4, with a tentative D call TRBD1 (5 bases). V lost 1 base and J 3 bases, leaving 15 bases between the germline ends. Germline V gives CDR1 MGHDK, CDR2 SYGVNS. The CDR3 totals 17 residues. CDR3 protein: CASSESLGGEANEKLFF. In DNA form, the CDR3 reads TGTGCCAGCAGTGAATCCCTGGGGGGGGAGGCTAATGAAAAACTGTTTTTT.

This clone was observed once. The rearrangement joins TRBV19 to TRBJ2-3; 10 nucleotides align to TRBD2. This CDR3 spans 15 amino acids. The V segment lost 5 bases and the J segment 2 bases; nucleotides outside the gene matches: 4. CDR1 is LNHDA, CDR2 SQIVND, per germline (reference sequence). The CDR3 sequence: CASSPAGGITDTQYF. DNA of the CDR3: TGTGCCAGTAGTCCAGCGGGAGGGATCACAGATACGCAGTATTTT. The full variable domain, rest sourced from reference TRBV19 and TRBJ2-3, is DGGITQSPKYLFRKEGQNVTLSCEQNLNHDAMYWYRQDPGQGLRLIYYSQIVNDFQKGDIAEGYSVSREKKESFPLTVTSAQKNPTAFYLCASSPAGGITDTQYFGPGTRLTVL.

The chain recombines TRBV29-1 with TRBJ1-1, with 7 bases aligning to TRBD1. Germline CDR1 is SQVTM and CDR2 is ANQGSEA. Losses at the gene ends were 3 bases for V and 10 bases for J; bases not matched to a gene: 11. This CDR3 contains 13 residues. CDR3: CSVEPSGGKRAFF. The CDR3 nucleotides read TGCAGCGTTGAGCCCTCAGGGGGGAAAAGAGCTTTCTTT.

The chain links TRBV5-1 to TRBJ2-2; weak D call: TRBD1 (6 bases). V shed 3 bases and J shed 6 bases, with 15 bases lying between them. The CDR3 length is 15 residues. The germline CDR1 and CDR2 sequences are SGHRS and YFSETQ. The CDR3 protein is CASSSTGTPPGELFF. In DNA form, the CDR3 reads TGCGCCAGCAGCTCAACCGGGACACCCCCCGGGGAGCTGTTTTTT.

The V call is TRBV3-1 (or the pseudogene TRBV3-2), the J call TRBJ2-7; D not certain. Germline CDR1 reads LGHDT; CDR2 reads YNNKEL (reference sequence). V lost 3 bases, J lost 0 bases, and 0 bases lay in between. The CDR3 covers 11 residues. The CDR3 spells CASSHSYEQYF. CDR3 in DNA: TGTGCCAGCAGCCACTCCTACGAGCAGTACTTC.

The J gene is TRBJ2-6, the V gene TRBV5-1; 10 positions match TRBD1. Looked up from germline, CDR1 is SGHRS and CDR2 is YFSETQ. V shed 4 bases and J 4 bases; nucleotides not matched to a gene: 8. The CDR3 contains 17 residues. The CDR3 DNA sequence: TGCGCCAGCAGCCCCCGGGACAGGGGAACAGGGGCCAACGTCCTGACTTTC. Encoded protein: CASSPRDRGTGANVLTF.

V is TRBV7-2 and J is TRBJ1-4; TRBD1 agrees at 9 bases. J gave up 5 bases and V 5 bases, and 6 bases lay outside the gene matches. The CDR3 sequence is 15 residues long. Per the germline V gene, CDR1 is SGHTA and CDR2 is FQGNSA. The CDR3 reads CASSQRQGGNEKLFF. The CDR3 DNA is TGTGCCAGCAGCCAAAGACAGGGGGGAAATGAAAAACTGTTTTTT. Combining the CDR3 with reference TRBV7-2 and TRBJ1-4 gives the whole variable domain GAGVSQSPSNKVTEKGKDVELRCDPISGHTALYWYRQSLGQGLEFLIYFQGNSAPDKSGLPSDRFSAERTGGSVSTLTIQRTQQEDSAVYLCASSQRQGGNEKLFFGSGTQLSVL.

This rearrangement joins TRBV4-1 to TRBJ2-1; 14 nucleotides agree with TRBD2. V was pared by 5 bases and J by 8 bases, with 14 bases of the junction left unmatched. CDR3 size: 18 residues. CDR1 is MGHRA, CDR2 YSYEKL, per germline. The CDR3 coding sequence is TGCGCCAGCAGCTCCCGACTAGCGGGGGGGGCTATGTGGTATGAGCAGTTCTTC. This translates into CASSSRLAGGAMWYEQFF.

The chain links TRBV20-1 to TRBJ2-1, with D unresolved. The CDR3 loop spans 11 amino acids. Trimming took off 0 bases at V and 13 bases at J, with 10 bases between the two ends. Germline V gene lookup returns CDR1 DFQATT and CDR2 SNEGSKA (reference sequence). CDR3 sequence: CSARDTGAQFF. The CDR3 DNA reads TGCAGTGCTAGAGATACCGGCGCACAGTTCTTC.

V and J are TRBV23-1 and TRBJ2-7; 10 bases line up with TRBD1. TRBV23-1 is an open reading frame whose function is uncertain. J lost 2 bases, V lost 8 bases, and 3 bases had no gene match. This CDR3 has 13 residues. CDR3 in DNA: TGCGCCAGCGGGGACAGGGGCACCTACGAGCAGTACTTC. Its protein is CASGDRGTYEQYF.

J is TRBJ1-3 and V is TRBV7-2; D is unclear. The CDR3 runs 12 residues. CDR1 and CDR2 (germline): SGHTA, FQGNSA. Trimming removed 5 bases at V and 2 bases at J, with 4 bases between. CDR3 sequence (DNA): TGTGCCAGCAGCCCAACTGGAAACACCATATATTTT. It encodes CASSPTGNTIYF.